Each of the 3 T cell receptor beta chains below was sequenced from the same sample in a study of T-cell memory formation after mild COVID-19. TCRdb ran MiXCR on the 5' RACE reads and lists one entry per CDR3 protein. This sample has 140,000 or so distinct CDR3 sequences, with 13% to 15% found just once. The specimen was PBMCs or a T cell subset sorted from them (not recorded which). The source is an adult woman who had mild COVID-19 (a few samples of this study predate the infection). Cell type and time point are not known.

The CDR3 protein is CASSGLTGRGYGYTF. The CDR3 bases are TGTGCCAGCAGCGGATTAACGGGGCGCGGATATGGCTACACCTTC. The chain is built from TRBV11-2 and TRBJ1-2; a possible D gene is TRBD1 (5 bases). This CDR3 region has 15 residues. Trimming cost V 5 bases and J 5 bases, with 18 bases left between them. Germline CDR1 SGHAT, CDR2 FQNNGV.

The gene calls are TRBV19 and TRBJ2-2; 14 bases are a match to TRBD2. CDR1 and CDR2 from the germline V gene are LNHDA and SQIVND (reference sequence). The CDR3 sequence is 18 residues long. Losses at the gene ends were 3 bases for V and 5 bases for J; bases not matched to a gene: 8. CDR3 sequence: CASSIGLAGGLSTGELFF. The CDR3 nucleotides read TGTGCCAGTAGTATTGGACTAGCGGGGGGCTTATCGACCGGGGAGCTGTTTTTT.

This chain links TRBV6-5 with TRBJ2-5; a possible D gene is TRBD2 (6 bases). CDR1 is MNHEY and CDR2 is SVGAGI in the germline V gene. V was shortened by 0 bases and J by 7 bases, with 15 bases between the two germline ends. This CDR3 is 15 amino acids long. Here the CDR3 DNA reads TGTGCCAGCAGTTACTCAACAGATCTCGGGGGGACCCAGTACTTC. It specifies CASSYSTDLGGTQYF.